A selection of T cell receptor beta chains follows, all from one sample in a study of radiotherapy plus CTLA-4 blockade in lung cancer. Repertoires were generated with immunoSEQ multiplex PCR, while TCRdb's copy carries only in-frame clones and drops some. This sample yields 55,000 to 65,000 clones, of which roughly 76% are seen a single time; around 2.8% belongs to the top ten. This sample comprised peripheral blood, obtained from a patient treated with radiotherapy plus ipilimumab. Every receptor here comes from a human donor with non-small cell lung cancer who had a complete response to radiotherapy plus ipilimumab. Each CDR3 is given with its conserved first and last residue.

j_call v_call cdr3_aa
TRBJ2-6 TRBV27 CASSLYRGTGANVLTF
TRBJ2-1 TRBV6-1 CASRGLAAYNEQFF
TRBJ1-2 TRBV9 CASSVRDRVISGYGYTF
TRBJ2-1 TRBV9 CASSVHSGAYNEQFF
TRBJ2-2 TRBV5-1 CASGPGQNTGELFF
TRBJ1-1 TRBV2 CASSGQMNTEAFF
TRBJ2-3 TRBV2 CASSEATGRVDTQYF
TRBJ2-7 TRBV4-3 CASSQVGGRYEQYF
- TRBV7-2 CASSRTGGYEQYF
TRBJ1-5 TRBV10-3 CAISSGTGNQPQHF
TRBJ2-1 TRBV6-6 CASSRDSAYNEQFF
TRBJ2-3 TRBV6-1 CASSVSGRSTDTQYF
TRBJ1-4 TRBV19 CASRHTGDGEKLFF
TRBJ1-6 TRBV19 CASSIEGASPLHF
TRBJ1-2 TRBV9 CASSPFNYGYTF
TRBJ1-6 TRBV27 CASRTGTGASPLHF
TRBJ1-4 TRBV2 CASSYRGRRTGDNEKLFF
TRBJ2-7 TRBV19 CASSWGQGRYEQYF
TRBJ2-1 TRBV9 CASSVKVASYNEQFF
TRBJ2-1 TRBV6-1 CASYQGTRGHNEQFF
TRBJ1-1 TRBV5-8 CASSLVGRGNTEAFF
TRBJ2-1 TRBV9 CASSPQVPSSYNEQFF
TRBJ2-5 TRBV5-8 CASSSYRGFGETQYF
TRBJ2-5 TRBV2 CASTSQAPGGQETQYF
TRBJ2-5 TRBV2 CASSLAGGPVETQYF
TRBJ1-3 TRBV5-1 CASSSRTGGKDTIYF
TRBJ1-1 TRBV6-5 CASSHRGHLNTEAFF
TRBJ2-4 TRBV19 CASSIDRTGVKLAKNIQYF
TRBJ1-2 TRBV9 CASSVGAEPNYGYTF
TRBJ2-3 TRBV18 CASSRGRSTDTQYF
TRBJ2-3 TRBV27 CASRPSPSILSSTDTQYF
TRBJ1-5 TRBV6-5 CASSYTQASNQPQHF